Presented here are 17 T cell receptor beta chains from one specimen sequenced in a study of vaccination effects on CD4 cells after COVID-19. Antigen-specific CD4+ T cells expanded by the ViraFEST assay with viral peptide pools were then sequenced. Isolating CD4+ T cells followed about 11 days of culture. Prior SARS-CoV-2 infection was absent in the vaccine recipients, as shown by negative nucleocapsid antibodies. These receptors have no identified antigens. The method was immunoSEQ multiplex PCR; TCRdb's version includes in-frame clones alone and lacks a portion of them. The repertoire holds tens of thousands of clones, with about 70% as singletons. The sample was CD4+ T cells from PBMCs cultured with HCoV-NL63 spike peptides, taken before COVID-19 vaccination. Every receptor here comes from a human donor who received a COVID-19 vaccine.

V gene TRBV4-1 combines with J gene TRBJ1-3; possible D gene TRBD1, 5 bases. Germline V gene sequence: CDR1 MGHRA, CDR2 YSYEKL. The CDR3 length is 16 residues. V lost 3 bases and J 0 bases, leaving 12 bases between the germline ends. CDR3 nucleotides: TGCGCCAGCAGCCAGGGACTTTCGAGCTCTGGAAACACCATATATTTT. Translation: CASSQGLSSSGNTIYF.

The chain uses TRBV4-1 and TRBJ2-5, with D maybe TRBD2 (5 bases). The CDR3 covers 14 residues. Germline V gives CDR1 MGHRA, CDR2 YSYEKL. Trimming took off 4 bases at V and 2 bases at J, with 11 bases between the two ends. The CDR3 DNA follows: TGCGCCAGCAGCCGAGGACGGGGACAAGAGACCCAGTACTTC. It translates to CASSRGRGQETQYF.

The chain links TRBV5-1 to TRBJ1-2; 9 bases are shared with TRBD1. The CDR3 length is 17 residues. V was clipped by 3 bases and J by 3 bases; unmatched bases: 12. Germline V gene lookup returns CDR1 SGHRS and CDR2 YFSETQ. The CDR3 sequence: CASSWGSPRQGDYGYTF. For the CDR3, the DNA is TGCGCCAGCAGCTGGGGAAGCCCGAGACAGGGGGACTATGGCTACACCTTC.

This chain joins TRBV2 and TRBJ2-7; no reliable D call. Germline CDR1 SNHLY, CDR2 FYNNEI. The CDR3 loop spans 16 amino acids. Trimming shortened V by 5 bases and J by 0 bases, and 17 bases separated the two germline ends. CDR3: CASSRSTRLVSYEQYV. The CDR3 bases are TGTGCCAGCAGTCGGTCGACCAGACTGGTCTCCTACGAGCAGTACGTC.

This chain links TRBV7-9 with TRBJ2-2; no firm D call. V was shortened by 4 bases and J by 0 bases, with 18 bases between the two germline ends. The germline gives CDR1 SEHNR, CDR2 FQNEAQ (reference sequence). The CDR3 has 18 residues. CDR3 sequence reads: CASSSKDWTGANTGELFF. The CDR3, as DNA: TGTGCCAGCAGCTCAAAAGACTGGACGGGCGCGAACACCGGGGAGCTGTTTTTT.

This chain uses TRBV6-5 with TRBJ1-1; tentatively, D is TRBD1 (6 bases). The CDR3 totals 14 residues. CDR1 and CDR2 (germline): MNHEY, SVGAGI. V shed 0 bases and J shed 10 bases, with 15 bases lying between them. This CDR3 reads CASSYSRGGLGAFF. The CDR3 bases are TGTGCCAGCAGTTACTCGAGAGGGGGATTGGGAGCTTTCTTT.

This rearrangement joins TRBV7-3 to TRBJ2-6; 9 bases match TRBD1. Per germline, CDR1 SGHTA and CDR2 FQGTGA. The V segment lost 5 bases and the J segment 1 base; nucleotides outside the gene matches: 6. This CDR3 is 17 amino acids long. The CDR3 protein is CASSTQQGASGANVLTF. For the CDR3, the DNA is TGTGCCAGCAGCACCCAACAGGGGGCGTCTGGGGCCAACGTCCTGACTTTC.

V and J are TRBV19 and TRBJ1-4; the D is unclear. Per the germline V gene, CDR1 is LNHDA and CDR2 is SQIVND (reference sequence). V was clipped by 11 bases and J by 8 bases, with 21 bases between them. The CDR3 length is 14 residues. The CDR3 here is CAVNQVPGGEKLFF. CDR3 nucleotide sequence: TGTGCCGTTAACCAAGTCCCCGGAGGGGAAAAACTGTTTTTT.

This clone has just one count. This chain connects TRBV19 to TRBJ1-2; D is ambiguous. CDR3 length equals 11 residues. Germline CDR1 LNHDA, CDR2 SQIVND (reference sequence). Trimming shortened V by 7 bases and J by 8 bases, and 11 bases separated the two germline ends. CDR3 region: CASTPGVGYTF. The CDR3 bases are TGTGCCAGTACCCCCGGGGTCGGCTACACCTTC.

This clone has only one observation. The chain has TRBV24-1 and TRBJ1-2, with TRBD1 as a possible D gene (5 bases). The V gene lost 3 bases and the J gene lost 4 bases, with 11 bases spanning the gap. Germline assignment: CDR1 KGHDR and CDR2 SFDVKD. This CDR3 is 14 amino acids long. In DNA form, the CDR3 reads TGTGCCACCAGTGATGCCGGGACGGCCTATGGCTACACCTTC. Translated, it gives CATSDAGTAYGYTF.

Comments on this clone: One end of the junction is discordant with germline, which a read error may explain. V gene TRBV18 combines with J gene TRBJ2-3, with D perhaps matching TRBD1 or TRBD2 (5 bases each). The germline CDR1 and CDR2 sequences are KGHSH and LQKENI. This CDR3 has 11 residues. CDR3 sequence: CASSPGAGLSF. DNA of the CDR3: TGTGCCAGCTCACCGGGAGCAGGGTTGAGTTTT.

V usage is TRBV9 and J usage is TRBJ2-7, with 8 positions matching TRBD1. Trimming at V came to 3 bases and at J to 2 bases, leaving 7 bases not matched to a gene. The CDR3 covers 15 residues. CDR1 and CDR2 from the germline V gene are SGDLS and YYNGEE. The CDR3, as DNA: TGTGCCAGCAGCGGACAAGGACAGGGCCCCTACGAGCAGTACGTC. Protein product: CASSGQGQGPYEQYV.

This clone was picked up a small number of times. The chain is built from TRBV4-3 and TRBJ2-6; D gene uncertain. The germline CDR1 and CDR2 sequences are LGHNA and YSLEER. V lost 0 bases, J lost 0 bases, and 15 bases lay in between. CDR3 length: 19 residues. The chain's CDR3 is CASSQEDGQFYSGANVLTF. In DNA form, the CDR3 reads TGCGCCAGCAGCCAAGAGGACGGTCAGTTTTACTCTGGGGCCAACGTCCTGACTTTC.

DNA for the CDR3: TGTGCCAGCAGTAAACAGGGGCAGCCCCAGCATTTT. Its protein is CASSKQGQPQHF. The genes are TRBV27 and TRBJ1-5; 7 bases are a match to TRBD1. V trimming: 5 bases; J trimming: 7 bases; junction bases outside the gene matches: 2. CDR3 length equals 12 residues. Germline CDR1 reads MNHEY; CDR2 reads SMNVEV (reference sequence).

The V gene is TRBV18, the J gene TRBJ1-5; D gene uncertain. There are 15 residues in the CDR3. Trimming left V 2 bases short and J 3 bases short, with 11 bases between. CDR1 is KGHSH and CDR2 is LQKENI in the germline V gene. The chain's CDR3 is CASSPSGGPNQPQHF. The CDR3 bases are TGTGCCAGCTCACCATCCGGCGGGCCCAATCAGCCCCAGCATTTT.

The chain links TRBV7-3 to TRBJ1-5; D ambiguous. Germline-derived CDR1 and CDR2 are SGHTA and FQGTGA. There are 13 residues in the CDR3. V was shortened by 4 bases and J by 7 bases, with 11 bases between the two germline ends. DNA for the CDR3: TGTGCCAGCAGCTCAATGGAAGGGCAGCCCCAGCATTTT. Protein product: CASSSMEGQPQHF.

This clone was seen once. CDR3 DNA: TGCGCCAGCAGCTTCCGGGACAGGGGCACTGAAGCTTTCTTT. Translation: CASSFRDRGTEAFF. This chain joins TRBV5-1 and TRBJ1-1; TRBD1 matches at 10 bases. The CDR3 runs to 14 residues. Losses at the gene ends were 2 bases for V and 4 bases for J; bases not matched to a gene: 2. The germline V gene encodes CDR1 SGHRS and CDR2 YFSETQ.